These 17 T cell receptor beta chains were sequenced from one sample in a study of shared clonotypes between healthy human individuals (dated by TCRdb to about 2020). Libraries were prepared through the immunoSEQ multiplex PCR assay. TCRdb took this table from immuneACCESS and kept in-frame rearrangements with V and J called. Such tables lack part of the clones; where checked against another copy, unresolved V genes explain under half of the gap, and the rest is unexplained. This sample comprises more than 2 million clones, about 94% of them detected only once. 0.1% to 0.15% of the sample lies in the top ten. Material: naive CD4+ T cells sorted from blood. This sample's cell subset or site label indicates: CD45RA+ positively selected. These receptors were collected from a man aged 18 to 29 in good health.

This chain uses TRBV5-1 with TRBJ2-7, with 13 nucleotides matching TRBD2. This CDR3 has 15 amino acids. Germline values: CDR1 SGHRS, CDR2 YFSETQ. Trimming at V came to 4 bases and at J to 4 bases, leaving 5 bases not matched to a gene. The CDR3 nucleotides are TGCGCCAGCAGCGGGGGACTAGCGGGATTATACGAGCAGTACTTC. Translation: CASSGGLAGLYEQYF.

Comments on this clone: Other DNA sequences in the same sample also yield this CDR3. The V call is TRBV5-1, the J call TRBJ2-3, with 7 bases that match TRBD2. After removal of 0 bases from V and 0 bases from J, the junction contained 1 base not matched to a gene. This CDR3 comprises 15 residues. The germline CDR1 and CDR2 sequences are SGHRS and YFSETQ. The CDR3 coding sequence is TGCGCCAGCAGCTTGGCAGCGGGAAGCACAGATACGCAGTATTTT. Its translation is CASSLAAGSTDTQYF.

CDR3 nucleotide sequence: TGTGCCAGCAGTTACGGGAGGGGGCCGGCTTTCTTT. This translates into CASSYGRGPAFF. The rearrangement links TRBV6-6 to TRBJ1-1, with 7 nucleotides matching TRBD1. The CDR3 loop spans 12 amino acids. With V trimmed by 2 bases and J by 11 bases, 5 bases remained unmatched. Germline lookup yields CDR1 MNHNY and CDR2 SVGAGI (reference sequence).

This clone appeared once. Distinct nucleotide sequences in the sample also encode this CDR3. The genes are TRBV5-1 and TRBJ2-1; 10 positions agree with TRBD2. Germline V gene sequence: CDR1 SGHRS, CDR2 YFSETQ. The CDR3 is 15 amino acids. The trim removed 2 bases at V and 2 bases at J, leaving 1 base unmatched. CDR3 residues: CASSLAGGTYNEQFF. As DNA, the CDR3 is TGCGCCAGCAGCTTAGCGGGGGGGACCTACAATGAGCAGTTCTTC.

The rearrangement links TRBV5-1 to TRBJ1-1; D is perhaps TRBD1 (6 bases). This CDR3 is built from 17 residues. With 0 bases removed from V and 0 bases from J, the gap between germline ends came to 15 bases. CDR1 and CDR2 (germline): SGHRS, YFSETQ. The CDR3 loop is CASSLAFGGGLNTEAFF. The CDR3 coding sequence is TGCGCCAGCAGCTTGGCCTTCGGGGGCGGTTTGAACACTGAAGCTTTCTTT.

J is TRBJ2-3 and V is TRBV11-3; D remains ambiguous. The CDR3 covers 13 residues. Trimming took off 2 bases at V and 3 bases at J, with 6 bases between the two ends. Germline V lookup: CDR1 SGHNT, CDR2 YENEEA. The CDR3 region has the DNA TGTGCCAGCAGCTTACAGAATACAGATACGCAGTATTTT. It is translated as CASSLQNTDTQYF.

The V and J genes are TRBV28 and TRBJ2-3; 7 nucleotides agree with TRBD2. After removal of 5 bases from V and 2 bases from J, the junction contained 19 bases not matched to a gene. The CDR3 spans 19 residues. Germline V gene sequence: CDR1 MDHEN, CDR2 SYDVKM. Here the CDR3 DNA reads TGTGCCAGCAGTAACACTAGCGACCGGTGGTCACAGGACACAGATACGCAGTATTTT. Its translation is CASSNTSDRWSQDTDTQYF.

This clone was detected only once. The rearrangement links TRBV19 to TRBJ1-5, with TRBD1 matching 7 bases. Trimming took 9 bases from V and 4 from J; bases not matched to a gene: 6. The CDR3 has 13 residues. Germline CDR1 is LNHDA and CDR2 is SQIVND (reference sequence). The CDR3 DNA sequence: TGTGCCAGCCGTACAGGGGTAAATCAGCCCCAGCATTTT. This sequence encodes CASRTGVNQPQHF.

The chain links TRBV11-1 to TRBJ2-3; TRBD2 matches at 8 bases. The J segment lost 8 bases and the V segment lost 2 bases, leaving 9 bases of the junction unmatched. Germline CDR1 SGHAT, CDR2 FQDESV (reference sequence). This CDR3 is built from 15 residues. The CDR3 spells CASSLQGSGVATQYF. Written as DNA, the CDR3 is TGTGCCAGCAGCTTACAAGGTAGCGGGGTAGCTACGCAGTATTTT.

The CDR3 bases are TGCGCCAGCAGCCAAGACCCGGACCTATCCTACAATGAGCAGTTCTTC. Its protein product is CASSQDPDLSYNEQFF. V is TRBV4-3 and J is TRBJ2-1; D is undetermined. Deletions cut 0 bases from V and 1 base from J, with 10 bases between. The length of the CDR3 is 16 residues. The germline V gene has CDR1 LGHNA and CDR2 YSLEER.

V is TRBV5-6 and J is TRBJ2-7; D might be TRBD2 (6 bases). Trimming left V 4 bases short and J 1 base short, with 18 bases between. Per germline, CDR1 SGHDT and CDR2 YYEEEE. The CDR3 has 16 residues. The CDR3 DNA reads as TGTGCCAGCAGCCCAAGCCGGGAGATCGATTCCTACGAGCAGTACTTC. Translating gives CASSPSREIDSYEQYF.

The chain couples TRBV5-1 to TRBJ2-1; 7 nucleotides agree with TRBD2. CDR3 length: 14 residues. V lost 4 bases, J lost 6 bases, and 7 bases stayed unmatched. From germline, CDR1 is SGHRS and CDR2 YFSETQ. DNA for the CDR3: TGCGCCAGCAGCCAAGGGGAGGGACGCAATGAGCAGTTCTTC. It codes for CASSQGEGRNEQFF.

CDR3 residues: CASSWEWENPNYGYTF. The DNA of the CDR3 is TGTGCCAGCAGTTGGGAGTGGGAGAACCCCAACTATGGCTACACCTTC. The chain carries TRBV7-9 and TRBJ1-2; D gene ambiguous. This CDR3 comprises 16 residues. The germline CDR1 and CDR2 sequences are SEHNR and FQNEAQ (reference sequence). Trimming removed 6 bases at V and 2 bases at J, with 19 bases between.

V is TRBV10-1 and J is TRBJ1-2; D is ambiguous. The V gene's germline CDR1 is WNHNN and CDR2 SYGVQD (reference sequence). Trimming stripped 6 bases from V and 4 bases from J, with 12 bases between. The CDR3 extends over 13 amino acids. The CDR3 sequence: CASSPGSTYGYTF. The CDR3 DNA sequence: TGCGCCAGCAGCCCTGGGTCTACCTATGGCTACACCTTC.

This rearrangement joins TRBV5-4 to TRBJ1-2, with D possibly matching TRBD1 (5 bases). Trimming took 0 bases from V and 4 from J, leaving 19 bases between them. This CDR3 is 17 amino acids long. Germline values: CDR1 SGHNT, CDR2 YYREEE (reference sequence). CDR3 region: CASSLEAGWGQLYGYTF. The CDR3 DNA reads TGTGCCAGCAGCTTGGAGGCAGGGTGGGGCCAACTCTATGGCTACACCTTC. The whole variable domain, remainder taken from reference TRBV5-4 and TRBJ1-2, is ETGVTQSPTHLIKTRGQQVTLRCSSQSGHNTVSWYQQALGQGPQFIFQYYREEENGRGNFPPRFSGLQFPNYSSELNVNALELDDSALYLCASSLEAGWGQLYGYTFGSGTRLTVV.

The chain couples TRBV6-1 to TRBJ1-5; D is unclear. V lost 4 bases to trimming and J lost 3 bases, with 7 bases between them. The length of the CDR3 is 13 residues. Germline V gene data show CDR1 as MNHNS and CDR2 as SASEGT. The CDR3 protein is CASSGETNQPQHF. The DNA of the CDR3 is TGTGCCAGCAGTGGTGAAACCAATCAGCCCCAGCATTTT.

The chain employs TRBV2 and TRBJ2-7; D might be TRBD2 (6 bases). Trimming stripped 7 bases from V and 6 bases from J, with 13 bases between. The germline CDR1 and CDR2 sequences are SNHLY and FYNNEI. This CDR3 contains 12 residues. The CDR3 sequence: CASTPGVGEQYF. CDR3 in DNA: TGTGCCAGCACTCCGGGGGTCGGCGAGCAGTACTTC. The full variable domain, rest sourced from reference TRBV2 and TRBJ2-7, is EPEVTQTPSHQVTQMGQEVILRCVPISNHLYFYWYRQILGQKVEFLVSFYNNEISEKSEIFDDQFSVERPDGSNFTLKIRSTKLEDSAMYFCASTPGVGEQYFGPGTRLTVT.